This T cell receptor beta chain was captured in a study of shared clonotypes between healthy human individuals. CD4+ cells were split into CD45RA+ naive and CD45RA-negative memory subsets. TCRdb's table, derived via immunoSEQ multiplex PCR, lists solely in-frame clones and lacks some. The sample shows some 2.1 million clones, 85% to 95% of them seen only once. This receptor was obtained from a young man in good health. Sequenced material: naive CD4+ T cells sorted from blood. Indicated subset: CD45RA+ positively selected.

CDR3 sequence (DNA): TGCGCCAGCAGTGAGTCTAGGATCGACAGGGGGCAGGATTTCAATCAGCCCCAGCATTTT. Translating it yields CASSESRIDRGQDFNQPQHF. The rearrangement uses TRBV10-1 and TRBJ1-5, with 10 bases matching TRBD1. V lost 0 bases, J lost 3 bases, and 14 bases stayed unmatched. Germline CDR1 WNHNN, CDR2 SYGVQD (reference sequence). This CDR3 comprises 20 residues.